This T cell receptor beta chain was retrieved from a study of glioma-infiltrating T cells after dendritic cell vaccination. At the level of the study: Patients received three intradermal dendritic cell vaccine injections at biweekly intervals. Broader study findings: Patients with more pretreatment TILs had longer time to progression and survival.

This CDR3 is built from 14 residues. With 1 base removed from V and 8 bases from J, the gap between germline ends came to 15 bases. Germline assignment: CDR1 SGDLS and CDR2 YYNGEE. To note about this clone: Its antigen remains unknown.

Using immunoSEQ multiplex PCR, the repertoire was profiled, and TCRdb retains in-frame clones only, with some absent. The data show tens of thousands of clones, with 70% to 90% seen just once and just under 3% held by the top ten. The sample was blood, taken before dendritic cell vaccination. The chain joins TRBV9 to TRBJ1-2; a weak D match, TRBD1 (5 bases). The source is a human donor with glioblastoma. The CDR3 DNA reads TGTGCCAGCAGCGTACCGGGGGGAAGGATAGGCTACACCTTC. Amino acid sequence: CASSVPGGRIGYTF.